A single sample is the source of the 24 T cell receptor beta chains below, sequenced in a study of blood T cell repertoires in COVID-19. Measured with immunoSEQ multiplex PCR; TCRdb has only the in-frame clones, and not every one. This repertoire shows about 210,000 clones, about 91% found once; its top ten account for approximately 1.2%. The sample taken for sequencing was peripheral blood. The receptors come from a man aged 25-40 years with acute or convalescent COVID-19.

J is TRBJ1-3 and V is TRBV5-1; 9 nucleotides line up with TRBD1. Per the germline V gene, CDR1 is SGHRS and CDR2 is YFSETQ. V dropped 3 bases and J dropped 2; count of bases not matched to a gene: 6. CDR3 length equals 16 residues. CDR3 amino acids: CASSWGQGGTGNTIYF. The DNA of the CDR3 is TGCGCCAGCAGCTGGGGACAGGGAGGGACTGGAAACACCATATATTTT.

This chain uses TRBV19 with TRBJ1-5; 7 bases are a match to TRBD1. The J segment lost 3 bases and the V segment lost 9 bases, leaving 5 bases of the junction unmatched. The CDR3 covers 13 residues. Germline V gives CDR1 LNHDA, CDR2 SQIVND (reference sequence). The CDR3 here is CASRDRDNQPQHF. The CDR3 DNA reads TGTGCCAGCCGGGACAGAGACAATCAGCCCCAGCATTTT. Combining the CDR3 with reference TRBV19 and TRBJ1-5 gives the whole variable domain DGGITQSPKYLFRKEGQNVTLSCEQNLNHDAMYWYRQDPGQGLRLIYYSQIVNDFQKGDIAEGYSVSREKKESFPLTVTSAQKNPTAFYLCASRDRDNQPQHFGDGTRLSIL.

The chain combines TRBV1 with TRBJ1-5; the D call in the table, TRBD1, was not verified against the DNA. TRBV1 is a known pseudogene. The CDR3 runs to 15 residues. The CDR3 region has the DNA TGCACCCATGGGCAGGGGGCCGTAAGCAATCAGCCCCAGCATTTT. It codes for CTHGQGAVSNQPQHF.

The CDR3 spells CASSQGTGVKETQYF. In DNA form, the CDR3 reads TGTGCCAGCAGTCAGGGGACAGGGGTCAAAGAGACCCAGTACTTC. The chain links TRBV27 to TRBJ2-5; 10 bases agree with TRBD1. The V gene end was trimmed by 5 bases and the J gene end by 3 bases; junction bases not matched to a gene: 6. Germline assignment: CDR1 MNHEY and CDR2 SMNVEV (reference sequence). The CDR3 covers 15 residues.

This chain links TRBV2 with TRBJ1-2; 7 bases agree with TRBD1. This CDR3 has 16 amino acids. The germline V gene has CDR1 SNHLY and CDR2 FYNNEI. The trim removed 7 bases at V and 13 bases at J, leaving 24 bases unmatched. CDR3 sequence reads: CASIPRLTGALLVVTF. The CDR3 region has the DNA TGTGCCAGCATCCCCCGTCTAACAGGGGCCCTCCTTGTAGTCACCTTC.

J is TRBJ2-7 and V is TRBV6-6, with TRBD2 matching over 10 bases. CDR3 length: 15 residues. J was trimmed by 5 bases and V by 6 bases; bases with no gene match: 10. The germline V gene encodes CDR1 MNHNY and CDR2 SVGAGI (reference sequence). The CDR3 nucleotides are TGTGCCAGCAGCCGGACGAGCGGGAGGGTCCACGAGCAGTACTTC. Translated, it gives CASSRTSGRVHEQYF.

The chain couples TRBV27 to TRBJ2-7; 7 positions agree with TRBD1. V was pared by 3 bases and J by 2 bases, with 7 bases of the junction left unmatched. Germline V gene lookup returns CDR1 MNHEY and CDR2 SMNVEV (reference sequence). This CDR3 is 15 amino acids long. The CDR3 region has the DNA TGTGCCAGCAGTTTTCGACCAGGGGGACCCTACGAGCAGTACTTC. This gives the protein CASSFRPGGPYEQYF.

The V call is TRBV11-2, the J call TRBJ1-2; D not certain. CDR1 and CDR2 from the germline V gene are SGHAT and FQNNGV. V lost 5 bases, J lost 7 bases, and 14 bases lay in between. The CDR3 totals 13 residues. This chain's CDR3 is CASSQQVLSGYTF. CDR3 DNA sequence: TGTGCCAGCAGCCAGCAGGTGTTATCTGGCTACACCTTC.

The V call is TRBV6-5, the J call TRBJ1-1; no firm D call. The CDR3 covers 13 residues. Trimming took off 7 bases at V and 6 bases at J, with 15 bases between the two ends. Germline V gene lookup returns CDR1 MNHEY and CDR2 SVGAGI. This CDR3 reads CASNWEYLSEAFF. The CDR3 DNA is TGTGCCAGCAATTGGGAGTATCTGTCTGAAGCTTTCTTT.

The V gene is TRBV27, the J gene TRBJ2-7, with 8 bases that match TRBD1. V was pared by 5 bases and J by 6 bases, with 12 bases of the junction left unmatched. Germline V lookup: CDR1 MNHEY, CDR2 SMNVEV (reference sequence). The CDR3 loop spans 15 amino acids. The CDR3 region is CASSQGQVPLAEQYF. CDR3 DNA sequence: TGTGCCAGCAGTCAGGGACAGGTTCCTCTCGCCGAGCAGTACTTC.

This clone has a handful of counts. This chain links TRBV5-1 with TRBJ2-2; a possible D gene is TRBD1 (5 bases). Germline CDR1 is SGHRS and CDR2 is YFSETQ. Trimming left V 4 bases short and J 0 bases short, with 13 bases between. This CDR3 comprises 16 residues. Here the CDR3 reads CASSRTTFTNTGELFF. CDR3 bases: TGCGCCAGCAGCAGGACAACGTTTACGAACACCGGGGAGCTGTTTTTT.

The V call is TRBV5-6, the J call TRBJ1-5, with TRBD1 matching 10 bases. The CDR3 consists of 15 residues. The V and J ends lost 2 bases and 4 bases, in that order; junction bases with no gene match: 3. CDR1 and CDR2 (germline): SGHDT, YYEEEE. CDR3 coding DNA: TGTGCCAGCAGCTTCAGGACAGGGGGGAATCAGCCCCAGCATTTT. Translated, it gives CASSFRTGGNQPQHF. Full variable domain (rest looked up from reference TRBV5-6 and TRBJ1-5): DAGVTQSPTHLIKTRGQQVTLRCSPKSGHDTVSWYQQALGQGPQFIFQYYEEEERQRGNFPDRFSGHQFPNYSSELNVNALLLGDSALYLCASSFRTGGNQPQHFGDGTRLSIL.

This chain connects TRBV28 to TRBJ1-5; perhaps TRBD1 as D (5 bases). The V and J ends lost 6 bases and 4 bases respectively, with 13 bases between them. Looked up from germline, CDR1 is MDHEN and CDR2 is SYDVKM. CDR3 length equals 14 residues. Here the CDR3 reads CASSPVNRNQPQHF. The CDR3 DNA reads TGTGCCAGCAGCCCGGTCAACAGGAATCAGCCCCAGCATTTT. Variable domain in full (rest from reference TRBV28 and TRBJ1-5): DVKVTQSSRYLVKRTGEKVFLECVQDMDHENMFWYRQDPGLGLRLIYFSYDVKMKEKGDIPEGYSVSREKKERFSLILESASTNQTSMYLCASSPVNRNQPQHFGDGTRLSIL.

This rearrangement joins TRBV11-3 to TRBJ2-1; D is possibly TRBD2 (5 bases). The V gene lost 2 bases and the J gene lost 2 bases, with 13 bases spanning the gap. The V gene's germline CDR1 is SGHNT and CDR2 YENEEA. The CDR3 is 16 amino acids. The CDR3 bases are TGTGCCAGCAGCTTATTCAGCGGCCAACCCTACAATGAGCAGTTCTTC. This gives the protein CASSLFSGQPYNEQFF. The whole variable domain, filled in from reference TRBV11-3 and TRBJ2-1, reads EAGVVQSPRYKIIEKKQPVAFWCNPISGHNTLYWYLQNLGQGPELLIRYENEEAVDDSQLPKDRFSAERLKGVDSTLKIQPAELGDSAVYLCASSLFSGQPYNEQFFGPGTRLTVL.

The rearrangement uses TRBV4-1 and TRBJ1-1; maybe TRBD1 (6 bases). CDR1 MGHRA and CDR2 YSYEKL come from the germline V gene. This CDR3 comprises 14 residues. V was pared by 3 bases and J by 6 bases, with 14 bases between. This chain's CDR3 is CASSHTFSGAEAFF. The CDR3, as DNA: TGCGCCAGCAGCCACACATTCTCAGGGGCTGAAGCTTTCTTT.

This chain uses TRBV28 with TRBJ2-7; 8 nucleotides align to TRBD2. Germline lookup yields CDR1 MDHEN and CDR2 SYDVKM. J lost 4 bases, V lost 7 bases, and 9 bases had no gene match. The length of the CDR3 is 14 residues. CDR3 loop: CASTKSGSPYEQYF. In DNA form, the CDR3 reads TGTGCCAGCACCAAAAGCGGGAGTCCTTACGAGCAGTACTTC.

The CDR3 DNA follows: TGTGCCAGCGATTCGCGCATACGCACAGATACGCAGTATTTT. Residues: CASDSRIRTDTQYF. The rearrangement uses TRBV18 and TRBJ2-3; D is unresolved. Germline V gene sequence: CDR1 KGHSH, CDR2 LQKENI. CDR3 length equals 14 residues. The V and J ends lost 8 bases and 1 base respectively, with 13 bases between them. Looking up the rest from reference TRBV18 and TRBJ2-3 gives the full variable domain: NAGVMQNPRHLVRRRGQEARLRCSPMKGHSHVYWYRQLPEEGLKFMVYLQKENIIDESGMPKERFSAEFPKEGPSILRIQQVVRGDSAAYFCASDSRIRTDTQYFGPGTRLTVL.

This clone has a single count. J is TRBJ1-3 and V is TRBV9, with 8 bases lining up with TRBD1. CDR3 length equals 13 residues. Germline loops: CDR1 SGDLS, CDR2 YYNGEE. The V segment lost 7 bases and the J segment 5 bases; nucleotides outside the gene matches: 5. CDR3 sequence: CASSGQGRNTIYF. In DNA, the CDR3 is TGTGCCAGCTCTGGACAGGGCCGAAACACCATATATTTT.

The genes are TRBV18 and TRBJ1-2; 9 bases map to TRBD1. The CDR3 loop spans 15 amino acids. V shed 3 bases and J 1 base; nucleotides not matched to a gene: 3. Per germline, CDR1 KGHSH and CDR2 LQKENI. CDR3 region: CASSPTGGLNYGYTF. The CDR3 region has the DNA TGTGCCAGCTCACCCACAGGGGGCCTTAACTATGGCTACACCTTC.

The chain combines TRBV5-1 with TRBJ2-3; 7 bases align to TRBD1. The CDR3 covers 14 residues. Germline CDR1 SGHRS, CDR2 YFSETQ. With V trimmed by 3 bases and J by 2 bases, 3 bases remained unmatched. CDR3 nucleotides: TGCGCCAGCAGCTCCGGGACAGCCACAGATACGCAGTATTTT. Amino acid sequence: CASSSGTATDTQYF.

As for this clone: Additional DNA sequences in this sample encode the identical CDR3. CDR3 bases: TGTGCCAGCAGCTCAACAGGGGACTATGGCTACACCTTC. It translates to CASSSTGDYGYTF. The genes are TRBV6-6 and TRBJ1-2, with 7 bases lining up with TRBD1. The CDR3 contains 13 residues. The junction had 4 bases not matched to a gene; V was cut back by 6 bases and J by 3 bases. The V gene's germline CDR1 is MNHNY and CDR2 SVGAGI (reference sequence).

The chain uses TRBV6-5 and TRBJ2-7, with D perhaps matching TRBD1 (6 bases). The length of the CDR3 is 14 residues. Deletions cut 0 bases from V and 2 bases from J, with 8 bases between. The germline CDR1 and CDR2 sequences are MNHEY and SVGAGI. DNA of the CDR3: TGTGCCAGCAGTTACTCGGACAGCACCTACGAGCAGTACTTC. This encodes CASSYSDSTYEQYF.

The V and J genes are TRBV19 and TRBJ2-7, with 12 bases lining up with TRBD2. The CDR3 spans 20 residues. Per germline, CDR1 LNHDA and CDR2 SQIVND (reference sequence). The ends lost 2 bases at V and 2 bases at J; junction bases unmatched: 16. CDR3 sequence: CASSIQLERLAGAYPYEQYF. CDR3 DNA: TGTGCCAGTAGTATACAACTCGAACGACTAGCGGGAGCATACCCCTACGAGCAGTACTTC.

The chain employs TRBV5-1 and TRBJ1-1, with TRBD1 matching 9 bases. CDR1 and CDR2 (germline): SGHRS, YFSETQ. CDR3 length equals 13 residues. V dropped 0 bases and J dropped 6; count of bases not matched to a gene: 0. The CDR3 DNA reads TGCGCCAGCAGCTTGGGGGACAGGGCTGAAGCTTTCTTT. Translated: CASSLGDRAEAFF.